The entry below gives a single T cell receptor (beta chain) sequence along with its context. Its target is not known. The CDR3 loop spans 13 amino acids. Trimming cost V 6 bases and J 8 bases, with 16 bases left between them. The germline V gene encodes CDR1 MDHEN and CDR2 SYDVKM. TCRdb's table, derived via immunoSEQ multiplex PCR, lists solely in-frame clones and lacks some. The data hold roughly 120,000 clones, with approximately 94% observed a single time. The sample originates from a study of T cell responses to AZD1222 COVID-19 vaccine. Overall study findings and caveats: Nearly half of the spike-specific TCRs reportedly recognize variant regions that carry no mutations. There were mostly white British donors and more females than males, and clonal diversity was possibly underestimated.

The rearrangement joins TRBV28 to TRBJ1-2, with D possibly being TRBD1 (6 bases). The clonotype comes from an adult who received the AZD1222 COVID-19 vaccine. The sequenced sample was peripheral blood, obtained 28 days after the second AZD1222 dose. CDR3 protein: CASSRQGIRGYTF. The CDR3 nucleotides are TGTGCCAGCAGCAGGCAGGGGATACGCGGCTACACCTTC.